This T cell receptor (beta chain) originates from a study of regulatory T cells in long-lasting Graves disease. The V gene lost 4 bases and the J gene lost 1 base, with 10 bases spanning the gap. This CDR3 has 14 amino acids. Germline-derived CDR1 and CDR2 are KGHSH and LQKENI. Sample time point: persistent/refractory GD, antithyroid drugs over 5 years with positive TRAb. Making the TCR library involved RNA that had been extracted from PBMCs. Relying on iRepertoire HTBI primers and Arm-PCR of CDR3 regions, the team built TCR beta libraries. TCRdb redid the calling of the multiplex PCR reads with MiXCR, one entry per CDR3 protein. The repertoire holds 700,000 or so distinct CDR3 sequences, with 25% to 35% as singletons. A note on this clonotype: The antigen remains undetermined.

Regarding the study as a whole: Gene preferences differed: TRBV28, TRBJ1-2, TRBJ2-5 in persistent cases.

The genes are TRBV18 and TRBJ1-1; D perhaps matches TRBD1 (5 bases). The specimen comprised peripheral blood mononuclear cells (PBMCs), sampled when the disease was refractory, from a patient treated with antithyroid drugs. This sequence originates from a female donor with Graves disease. CDR3 protein: CASSLGPKNTEAFF. DNA for the CDR3: TGTGCCAGCTCACTGGGACCGAAGAACACTGAAGCTTTCTTT.